This note documents a single T cell receptor (beta chain) sequence. The antigen remains unidentified. This sample was included in a study of CD4+ T cells in melanoma. This table comes from immunoSEQ multiplex PCR, and its TCRdb copy is limited to in-frame clones, with some not included. The sample consists of roughly 50,000 clones, about 91% of them appearing once. Regarding the study as a whole: In melanoma, neoantigen-specific CD4+ T cells reportedly differed in differentiation state. CD8+ T cell, macrophage and B cell function reportedly correlated with neoantigen-specific CD4+ T cells.

Sequencing was performed on peripheral blood. This clonotype originated in a human donor with melanoma.

The CDR3 is CASSIDTLNTGELFF. CDR3 nucleotide sequence: TGTGCCAGCTCAATCGACACCTTGAACACCGGGGAGCTGTTTTTT. The chain employs TRBV18 and TRBJ2-2, with no clear D. Germline lookup yields CDR1 KGHSH and CDR2 LQKENI. The CDR3 is 15 residues long. V lost 5 bases to trimming and J lost 1 base, with 11 bases between them.